This passage covers 16 T cell receptor beta chains from one sample sequenced in a study of blood T cell repertoires in COVID-19. Assay used: immunoSEQ multiplex PCR; TCRdb lists only in-frame clones, some missing. Of approximately 190,000 clones listed, 80% were seen once; the top ten hold under 8%. The sample comprised peripheral blood. These receptors came from a man between 60 and 75 years old with acute or convalescent COVID-19.

V usage is TRBV5-1 and J usage is TRBJ1-4; possibly TRBD1 for D (6 bases). The V end was cut by 0 bases, the J end by 7 bases, with 10 bases between. This CDR3 has 14 residues. Germline loops: CDR1 SGHRS, CDR2 YFSETQ. CDR3 amino acids: CASSLAGVGEKLFF. The CDR3 bases are TGCGCCAGCAGCTTGGCAGGGGTCGGTGAAAAACTGTTTTTT.

V usage is TRBV12-5 and J usage is TRBJ2-4; 9 bases match TRBD2. The CDR3 contains 19 residues. Trimming cost V 5 bases and J 0 bases; bases outside gene matches: 14. The V gene's germline CDR1 is LGHNT and CDR2 FRNRAP. Here the CDR3 DNA reads TGTGCTAGTGGTGCCTCACCCGGGACTAGCTTTATAGCCAAAAACATTCAGTACTTC. As protein: CASGASPGTSFIAKNIQYF.

The gene calls are TRBV9 and TRBJ1-1, with unresolved D. The CDR3 runs 14 residues. CDR1 is SGDLS, CDR2 YYNGEE, per germline. The V and J ends lost 0 bases and 4 bases respectively, with 10 bases between them. The CDR3, as DNA: TGTGCCAGCAGCGTAGAAGCTGTCGGCACTGAAGCTTTCTTT. Protein: CASSVEAVGTEAFF.

This clone was counted a few times. Different DNA sequences within this sample yield the same CDR3. The chain has TRBV5-1 and TRBJ2-1, with 10 nucleotides matching TRBD2. Germline CDR1 is SGHRS and CDR2 is YFSETQ. The CDR3 extends over 14 amino acids. V lost 2 bases to trimming and J lost 7 bases; unmatched junction nucleotides: 3. CDR3 protein: CASSLAGGTNEQFF. Written as DNA, the CDR3 is TGCGCCAGCAGCTTAGCGGGAGGGACGAATGAGCAGTTCTTC.

The V and J genes are TRBV6-1 and TRBJ2-3, with 9 nucleotides matching TRBD2. This CDR3 is built from 13 residues. V dropped 3 bases and J dropped 8; count of bases not matched to a gene: 3. The germline gives CDR1 MNHNS, CDR2 SASEGT. In DNA form, the CDR3 reads TGTGCCAGCAGTGAGGCGGGGGGGGGTACGCAGTATTTT. This codes for CASSEAGGGTQYF.

V usage is TRBV7-8 and J usage is TRBJ1-1; TRBD1 might be the D (5 bases). CDR1 SGHVS and CDR2 FQNEAQ come from the germline V gene. V was pared by 0 bases and J by 4 bases, with 9 bases between. CDR3 length: 14 residues. CDR3 coding DNA: TGTGCCAGCAGCTTAGCCAGCGGGACCACTGAAGCTTTCTTT. Encoded protein: CASSLASGTTEAFF.

This rearrangement joins TRBV4-2 to TRBJ2-1; 10 nucleotides match TRBD1. Germline V gene sequence: CDR1 LGHNA, CDR2 YNFKEQ. This CDR3 contains 16 residues. J gave up 6 bases and V 1 base, and 6 bases lay outside the gene matches. Here the CDR3 reads CASSQVMTGGFNEQFF. The CDR3 DNA is TGTGCCAGCAGCCAAGTTATGACAGGGGGCTTCAATGAGCAGTTCTTC.

The V and J genes are TRBV4-1 and TRBJ1-6; TRBD1 matches 10 bases. The CDR3 has 16 residues. Germline CDR1 and CDR2: MGHRA and YSYEKL. V shed 6 bases, J shed 7 bases, and the junction held 9 bases outside the gene matches. The CDR3 reads CASRDWRQGANSPLHF. The CDR3 nucleotides read TGCGCCAGCAGGGACTGGAGACAGGGGGCCAATTCACCCCTCCACTTT.

The CDR3 sequence: CASRTSYQETQYF. DNA for the CDR3: TGTGCCAGTAGGACTAGCTACCAAGAGACCCAGTACTTC. V usage is TRBV19 and J usage is TRBJ2-5; 7 positions agree with TRBD2. The germline CDR1 and CDR2 sequences are LNHDA and SQIVND (reference sequence). After removal of 6 bases from V and 0 bases from J, the junction contained 1 base not matched to a gene. CDR3 length: 13 amino acids.

The chain combines TRBV7-6 with TRBJ2-2; 8 bases line up with TRBD1. The CDR3 loop spans 16 amino acids. The germline V gene encodes CDR1 SGHVS and CDR2 FNYEAQ. With 1 base clipped from V and 3 bases from J, the junction kept 4 bases outside the gene matches. CDR3 region: CASSLVAGGHTGELFF. As DNA, the CDR3 is TGTGCCAGCAGCTTAGTCGCAGGGGGCCACACCGGGGAGCTGTTTTTT.

J is TRBJ2-1 and V is TRBV2, with 13 bases identical to TRBD2. Germline V CDR1 and CDR2: SNHLY, FYNNEI. V dropped 7 bases and J dropped 8; count of bases not matched to a gene: 14. The CDR3 length is 17 residues. CDR3: CASTEGRLAGGRDEQFF. DNA for the CDR3: TGTGCCAGCACAGAGGGCCGACTAGCGGGAGGTCGCGATGAGCAGTTCTTC.

The chain joins TRBV14 to TRBJ1-2; D gene ambiguous. CDR1 is SGHDN, CDR2 FVKESK, per germline. The CDR3 is 13 amino acids. Trimming took 0 bases from V and 8 from J, leaving 10 bases between them. The CDR3 reads CASSQETGGGYTF. As DNA, the CDR3 is TGTGCCAGCAGCCAAGAAACGGGAGGAGGCTACACCTTC.

This clone appeared a single time. The rearrangement uses TRBV4-3 and TRBJ1-2; 7 bases line up with TRBD1. The CDR3 is 15 amino acids. The V segment lost 3 bases and the J segment 3 bases; nucleotides outside the gene matches: 7. Per germline, CDR1 LGHNA and CDR2 YSLEER. DNA of the CDR3: TGCGCCAGCAGCCAGAGCAGGGGGGCCTACTATGGCTACACCTTC. It encodes CASSQSRGAYYGYTF.

The rearrangement uses TRBV2 and TRBJ2-5, with D unclear. Germline CDR1 reads SNHLY; CDR2 reads FYNNEI. This CDR3 region has 11 residues. Trimming took off 4 bases at V and 3 bases at J, with 3 bases between the two ends. CDR3 DNA: TGTGCCAGCAGTGGAGAAGAGACCCAGTACTTC. Translated: CASSGEETQYF.

The chain is built from TRBV13 and TRBJ1-4, with 9 positions matching TRBD1. Germline CDR1 and CDR2: PRHDT and FYEKMQ (reference sequence). Trimming removed 0 bases from V and 7 bases from J; junction bases left unmatched: 3. The CDR3 runs 15 residues. The CDR3: CASSLGTGGIEKLFF. The CDR3 DNA reads as TGTGCCAGCAGCTTAGGGACAGGGGGGATTGAAAAACTGTTTTTT. Full variable domain (missing parts from reference TRBV13 and TRBJ1-4): AAGVIQSPRHLIKEKRETATLKCYPIPRHDTVYWYQQGPGQDPQFLISFYEKMQSDKGSIPDRFSAQQFSDYHSELNMSSLELGDSALYFCASSLGTGGIEKLFFGSGTQLSVL.

This clone was observed a single time. V usage is TRBV9 and J usage is TRBJ2-1; 7 positions match TRBD2. This CDR3 is built from 14 residues. Germline CDR1 reads SGDLS; CDR2 reads YYNGEE. J was trimmed by 5 bases and V by 2 bases; bases with no gene match: 4. CDR3 sequence (DNA): TGTGCCAGCAGCGTGAGCGGGGTCAACAATGAGCAGTTCTTC. Translation gives CASSVSGVNNEQFF.